This entry lists 2 T cell receptor beta chains sequenced from one sample in a study of blood T cell repertoires in COVID-19. TCRdb keeps only in-frame clones here, not all; method: immunoSEQ multiplex PCR. The sample has 50,000 to 65,000 clones, around four fifths seen once. Sequencing used peripheral blood. Receptor source: a human donor in a cohort sampled during active COVID-19.

The CDR3 loop is CASTQGTSTDTQYF. The CDR3 DNA reads as TGCGCCAGCACTCAAGGGACTAGCACAGATACGCAGTATTTT. The J gene is TRBJ2-3, the V gene TRBV5-1, with D possibly being TRBD2 (6 bases). From germline, CDR1 is SGHRS and CDR2 YFSETQ. V lost 6 bases and J lost 0, with 11 bases in between. The CDR3 sequence is 14 residues long.

The chain joins TRBV7-9 to TRBJ1-2, with TRBD1 matching over 10 bases. The CDR3 consists of 19 residues. J gave up 1 base and V 4 bases, and 15 bases lay outside the gene matches. CDR1 is SEHNR and CDR2 is FQNEAQ in the germline V gene (reference sequence). The CDR3 sequence is CASSYISRDRGTLNYGYTF. As DNA, the CDR3 is TGTGCCAGCAGCTACATTTCAAGGGACAGGGGCACTCTTAACTATGGCTACACCTTC.